This T cell receptor (beta chain) came from a study of blood T cell repertoires in COVID-19. Study overall: COVID-19 samples, acute and convalescent, were from the United States, Italy and Spain.

Sequencing used immunoSEQ multiplex PCR; TCRdb keeps in-frame clones, though not all of them. The sample contains fewer than 80,000 clones, about nine tenths of which appear only once. This CDR3 region has 16 residues. J lost 2 bases, V lost 5 bases, and 9 bases had no gene match. CDR1 is MNHEY, CDR2 SVGEGT, per germline. The sequence was collected from a woman older than 75 with active or convalescent COVID-19. The sequenced sample was peripheral blood. This sequence joins TRBV6-2 or TRBV6-3 and TRBJ1-5; 7 bases are a match to TRBD1. The CDR3 spells CASSTLDRVGNQPQHF. The CDR3 DNA reads TGTGCCAGCAGTACCCTCGACAGGGTGGGCAATCAGCCCCAGCATTTT.